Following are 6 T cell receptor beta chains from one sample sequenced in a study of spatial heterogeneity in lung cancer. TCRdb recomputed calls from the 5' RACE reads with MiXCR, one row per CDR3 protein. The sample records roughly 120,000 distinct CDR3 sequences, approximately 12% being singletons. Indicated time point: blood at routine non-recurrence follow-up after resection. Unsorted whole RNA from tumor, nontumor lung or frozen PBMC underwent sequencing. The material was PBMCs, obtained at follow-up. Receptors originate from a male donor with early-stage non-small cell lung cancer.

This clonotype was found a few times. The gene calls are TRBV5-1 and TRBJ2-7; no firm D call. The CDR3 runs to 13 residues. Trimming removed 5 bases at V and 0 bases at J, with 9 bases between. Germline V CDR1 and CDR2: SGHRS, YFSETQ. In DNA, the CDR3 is TGCGCCAGCAGGGGGTCTAGCTCCTACGAGCAGTACTTC. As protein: CASRGSSSYEQYF.

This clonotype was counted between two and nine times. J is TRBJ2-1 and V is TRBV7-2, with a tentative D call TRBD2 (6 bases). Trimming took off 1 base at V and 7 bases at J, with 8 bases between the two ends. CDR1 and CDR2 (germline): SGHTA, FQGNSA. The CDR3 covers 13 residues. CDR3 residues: CASSLVAGNEQFF. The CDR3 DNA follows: TGTGCCAGCAGCTTAGTTGCGGGGAATGAGCAGTTCTTC.

CDR3 DNA: TGTGCCAGCAGCCCAAGACGGGAAGCGCAGTACTTC. It specifies CASSPRREAQYF. The chain employs TRBV7-2 and TRBJ2-7; tentative D call: TRBD2 (5 bases). CDR3 length: 12 amino acids. V gave up 5 bases and J gave up 9 bases, with 14 bases separating them. Looked up from germline, CDR1 is SGHTA and CDR2 is FQGNSA.

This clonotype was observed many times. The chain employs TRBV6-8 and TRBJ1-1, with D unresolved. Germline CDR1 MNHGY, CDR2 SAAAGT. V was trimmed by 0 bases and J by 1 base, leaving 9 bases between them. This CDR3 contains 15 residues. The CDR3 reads CASSYSQVWNTEAFF. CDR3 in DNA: TGTGCCAGCAGTTACTCGCAGGTCTGGAACACTGAAGCTTTCTTT.

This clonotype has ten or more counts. The CDR3 sequence is CSAMLGPFGDTQYF. DNA of the CDR3: TGCAGTGCAATGTTGGGACCCTTCGGAGATACGCAGTATTTT. The chain uses TRBV20-1 and TRBJ2-3; perhaps D is TRBD1 or TRBD2 (5 bases each). There are 14 residues in the CDR3. Trimming cost V 6 bases and J 5 bases, with 18 bases left between them. In germline, CDR1 is DFQATT, CDR2 SNEGSKA (reference sequence).

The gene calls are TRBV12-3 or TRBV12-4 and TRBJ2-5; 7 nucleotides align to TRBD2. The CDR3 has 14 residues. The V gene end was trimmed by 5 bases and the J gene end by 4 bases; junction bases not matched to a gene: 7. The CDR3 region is CASSLSGGSETQYF. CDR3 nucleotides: TGTGCCAGCAGTCTTTCCGGGGGGTCAGAGACCCAGTACTTC.